This TCR beta chain was retrieved from a study of monozygotic twins with inflammatory bowel disease. CDR1 is MNHEY and CDR2 is SMNVEV in the germline V gene (reference sequence). There are 12 residues in the CDR3. Worth noting for this clonotype: Antigen unknown.

In preparing each TCR library, 3500 ng of total RNA was used. Reprocessing the 5' RACE reads, TCRdb reports a single entry for every CDR3 protein and omits DNA. This listing includes more than 95,000 distinct CDR3 sequences. Study observations and caveats: Patients with IBD had less TCRbeta diversity (inverse Simpson) than their healthy co-twins. The data offered no way to tell different T cell subtypes apart. Immunosuppressive treatments were not uniform, and this may have added variability to patient repertoires.

The source is a human donor with ulcerative colitis or Crohn's disease, or a healthy co-twin of an affected twin (not recorded which). This chain links TRBV27 with TRBJ1-3. Sequencing was carried out using blood. CDR3: CASGVRGDTIYF.